This T cell receptor (beta chain) was obtained from a study of T cell responses to AZD1222 COVID-19 vaccine. Whole-study context: Investigators merged groups given second doses at roughly 4 or roughly 12 weeks. Study results and limitations: CD4 TCRs associated with vaccination spanned spike, dominating at 160-218 and 743-854. Sampled repertoires all dated from after the peak T cell response. Donors, mostly white British, included more females; clonal diversity was possibly underestimated.

Profiled with immunoSEQ multiplex PCR; TCRdb holds only in-frame clones, not every one. The sample lists about 120,000 clones; about 85% were seen once. This CDR3 spans 17 amino acids. Trimming removed 0 bases from V and 0 bases from J, with 10 bases in between. Per the germline V gene, CDR1 is SGHRS and CDR2 is YFSETQ. Notes on this clone: The target antigen is unknown.

The chain recombines TRBV5-1 with TRBJ1-6; no firm D call. The receptor was derived from an adult in good health. Sequencing was performed on peripheral blood, taken on day 0 of AZD1222 vaccination. The CDR3 region is CASSLDPDSSYNSPLHF. DNA for the CDR3: TGCGCCAGCAGCTTGGACCCCGATAGCTCCTATAATTCACCCCTCCACTTT.